A single sample is the source of the 18 T cell receptor beta chains below, sequenced in a study of technical replicates of blood from a few donors. The protocol was immunoSEQ multiplex PCR, while the TCRdb copy is restricted to in-frame clones and leaves out a portion. The repertoire holds about 73,000 clones, with roughly 90% as singletons. The material sequenced was PBMCs. The source is a human donor in good health. Some clones in this sample may be carry-over from other donors' samples.

The chain joins TRBV7-9 to TRBJ2-3; 7 bases fit TRBD1. Per the germline V gene, CDR1 is SEHNR and CDR2 is FQNEAQ (reference sequence). This CDR3 has 15 residues. J lost 1 base, V lost 5 bases, and 6 bases had no gene match. Here the CDR3 reads CASSPRDSRTDTQYF. The CDR3, as DNA: TGTGCCAGCAGCCCCCGGGACAGCCGCACAGATACGCAGTATTTT.

V usage is TRBV11-2 and J usage is TRBJ2-7, with D unresolved. Between the trimmed V and J ends, which lost 0 bases and 4 bases, there was a span of 10 bases. The V gene's germline CDR1 is SGHAT and CDR2 FQNNGV. The CDR3 extends over 14 amino acids. The CDR3 reads CASSLDLSVYEQYF. CDR3 nucleotides: TGTGCCAGCAGCTTAGATCTCTCAGTTTACGAGCAGTACTTC.

This rearrangement joins TRBV25-1 to TRBJ1-1; D is unresolved. This CDR3 has 13 residues. V lost 1 base and J 6 bases, leaving 9 bases between the germline ends. The germline CDR1 and CDR2 sequences are MGHDK and SYGVNS. The CDR3 region is CASSEWYEAEAFF. CDR3 coding DNA: TGTGCCAGCAGTGAATGGTATGAGGCTGAAGCTTTCTTT.

This chain links TRBV12-5 with TRBJ2-7, with D maybe TRBD2 (5 bases). Trimming removed 6 bases from V and 0 bases from J, with 9 bases in between. Germline CDR1 and CDR2: LGHNT and FRNRAP. CDR3 length equals 13 residues. CDR3 sequence: CASGPGLSYEQYF. The CDR3 nucleotides are TGTGCTAGTGGACCAGGACTCTCCTACGAGCAGTACTTC. Filled out from reference TRBV12-5 and TRBJ2-7, the complete variable domain reads DARVTQTPRHKVTEMGQEVTMRCQPILGHNTVFWYRQTMMQGLELLAYFRNRAPLDDSGMPKDRFSAEMPDATLATLKIQPSEPRDSAVYFCASGPGLSYEQYFGPGTRLTVT.

V and J are TRBV13 and TRBJ2-6; weak D call: TRBD1 (5 bases). In germline, CDR1 is PRHDT, CDR2 FYEKMQ (reference sequence). Trimming took off 1 base at V and 2 bases at J, with 6 bases between the two ends. CDR3 length: 15 amino acids. The CDR3 DNA sequence: TGTGCCAGCAGCTTAGAAGGGGCTGGGGCCAACGTCCTGACTTTC. This encodes CASSLEGAGANVLTF.

The rearrangement uses TRBV4-2 and TRBJ1-1, with a possible D match to TRBD1 (6 bases). The CDR3 has 17 residues. CDR1 LGHNA and CDR2 YNFKEQ come from the germline V gene. V was clipped by 0 bases and J by 2 bases, with 16 bases between them. The CDR3 DNA reads as TGTGCCAGCAGCCAAGATCTGGGAGGGGGTCGTAACACTGAAGCTTTCTTT. Translating it yields CASSQDLGGGRNTEAFF.

The chain has TRBV5-6 and TRBJ1-2; 9 bases map to TRBD1. In germline, CDR1 is SGHDT, CDR2 YYEEEE. This CDR3 is built from 14 residues. The V segment lost 4 bases and the J segment 6 bases; nucleotides outside the gene matches: 7. The CDR3 coding sequence is TGTGCCAGCAGCGGGCTGGACAGGGGTAATGGCTACACCTTC. Its translation: CASSGLDRGNGYTF.

The chain joins TRBV5-5 to TRBJ1-1; possibly TRBD1 for D (6 bases). CDR3 length: 13 amino acids. Germline values: CDR1 SGHKS, CDR2 YYEKEE (reference sequence). With 1 base removed from V and 10 bases from J, the gap between germline ends came to 14 bases. The CDR3 sequence is CASSLLAGVGAFF. The CDR3 bases are TGTGCCAGCAGCTTGCTGGCAGGGGTAGGAGCTTTCTTT.

This rearrangement joins TRBV7-2 to TRBJ2-3; 8 positions agree with TRBD2. Per the germline V gene, CDR1 is SGHTA and CDR2 is FQGNSA. CDR3 length: 16 amino acids. The ends lost 1 base at V and 4 bases at J; junction bases unmatched: 7. The CDR3 reads CASSLVGGGRSDTQYF. The CDR3, as DNA: TGTGCCAGCAGCTTAGTCGGGGGGGGAAGGTCAGATACGCAGTATTTT.

This clone was observed a single time. The rearrangement uses TRBV6-1 and TRBJ1-1; possible D gene TRBD1, 6 bases. V was pared by 5 bases and J by 1 base, with 8 bases between. The CDR3 contains 13 residues. CDR1 and CDR2 (germline): MNHNS, SASEGT. The DNA for the CDR3 is TGTGCCAGCAGTTGGACAGAGAACACTGAAGCTTTCTTT. It encodes CASSWTENTEAFF.

This clone is categorized as medium-sized. V is TRBV7-3 and J is TRBJ2-2, with D possibly TRBD1 on 5 matching bases. The CDR3 is made up of 17 amino acids. V lost 4 bases, J lost 5 bases, and 20 bases lay in between. Per the germline V gene, CDR1 is SGHTA and CDR2 is FQGTGA. CDR3 in DNA: TGTGCCAGCAGCTCAAAACCGAGCAGGGCGAGGACCGGGGAGCTGTTTTTT. Translating gives CASSSKPSRARTGELFF.

The V and J genes are TRBV7-8 and TRBJ1-3; 7 positions match TRBD1. Germline V CDR1 and CDR2: SGHVS, FQNEAQ. V trimming: 5 bases; J trimming: 1 base; junction bases outside the gene matches: 5. CDR3 length: 15 amino acids. The CDR3 loop is CASSRETGSGNTIYF. For the CDR3, the DNA is TGTGCCAGCAGCCGAGAGACAGGGTCTGGAAACACCATATATTTT.

The rearrangement links TRBV15 to TRBJ2-1, with 15 bases matching TRBD2. Trimming took 4 bases from V and 10 from J; bases not matched to a gene: 8. CDR1 is LNHNV, CDR2 YYDKDF, per germline (reference sequence). The CDR3 runs to 16 residues. The CDR3 DNA reads TGTGCCACCAGCAAGAGAACAGGGACTAGCGGGAGGGAGCAGTTCTTC. It specifies CATSKRTGTSGREQFF. Looking up the rest from reference TRBV15 and TRBJ2-1 gives the full variable domain: DAMVIQNPRYQVTQFGKPVTLSCSQTLNHNVMYWYQQKSSQAPKLLFHYYDKDFNNEADTPDNFQSRRPNTSFCFLDIRSPGLGDTAMYLCATSKRTGTSGREQFFGPGTRLTVL.

This rearrangement joins TRBV6-5 to TRBJ1-2, with TRBD1 matching 7 bases. V lost 6 bases and J lost 8; bases outside the gene matches: 6. Germline V gene sequence: CDR1 MNHEY, CDR2 SVGAGI. The CDR3 runs 12 residues. In DNA, the CDR3 is TGTGCCAGCAGCCAGGACAGGAGAGGCTACACCTTC. This codes for CASSQDRRGYTF.

The rearrangement joins TRBV7-9 to TRBJ2-3; TRBD1 is a possible D gene (6 bases). Trimming stripped 5 bases from V and 5 bases from J, with 14 bases between. CDR1 is SEHNR, CDR2 FQNEAQ, per germline (reference sequence). The CDR3 consists of 14 residues. The CDR3 nucleotides are TGTGCCAGCAGCCGTGATGTAGGGGGAGATACGCAGTATTTT. It codes for CASSRDVGGDTQYF. Full variable domain (missing parts from reference TRBV7-9 and TRBJ2-3): DTGVSQNPRHKITKRGQNVTFRCDPISEHNRLYWYRQTLGQGPEFLTYFQNEAQLEKSRLLSDRFSAERPKGSFSTLEIQRTEQGDSAMYLCASSRDVGGDTQYFGPGTRLTVL.

The chain has TRBV2 and TRBJ2-3; weak D call: TRBD2 (6 bases). The germline CDR1 and CDR2 sequences are SNHLY and FYNNEI. This CDR3 is built from 14 residues. V was trimmed by 2 bases and J by 3 bases, leaving 9 bases between them. CDR3 bases: TGTGCCAGCAGTGAAAATGGGAGGACAGATACGCAGTATTTT. Encoded protein: CASSENGRTDTQYF.

This clone was found once. The chain uses TRBV2 and TRBJ1-1; no firm D call. The CDR3 totals 11 residues. V was clipped by 6 bases and J by 7 bases, with 9 bases between them. Germline-derived CDR1 and CDR2 are SNHLY and FYNNEI. The CDR3 loop is CASRRDIEAFF. CDR3 nucleotide sequence: TGTGCCAGCAGGAGAGACATTGAAGCTTTCTTT.

This chain joins TRBV6-6 and TRBJ1-5, with D uncertain. Per the germline V gene, CDR1 is MNHNY and CDR2 is SVGAGI (reference sequence). Trimming took off 2 bases at V and 1 base at J, with 12 bases between the two ends. The CDR3 has 16 amino acids. In nucleotides, the CDR3 is TGTGCCAGCAGTTACCCACCTCTCCGGAGCAATCAGCCCCAGCATTTT. Protein: CASSYPPLRSNQPQHF.